The clone carrying this TCR beta chain was picked up one time. TCRdb keeps only in-frame clones here, not all; method: immunoSEQ multiplex PCR. The profile shows some 57,000 clones, roughly 90% of them singletons. The data stem from a study of OX40 agonist ivuxolimab in advanced cancers. Study-wide background: Patients were given ivuxolimab, an antibody that agonizes OX40 (CD134). Past anti-PD-1, anti-PD-L1 or anti-CTLA-4 therapy was accepted, and 40% had received some.

CDR1 is SNHLY and CDR2 is FYNNEI in the germline V gene. CDR3 size: 15 residues. V was pared by 8 bases and J by 1 base, with 6 bases of the junction left unmatched. The sequence was obtained from an adult with an advanced solid tumor such as melanoma, head and neck, liver or kidney cancer. The starting material was CD4+ or CD8+ T cells sorted from blood, obtained in a trial of the OX40 agonist ivuxolimab. The chain carries TRBV2 and TRBJ1-4, with 8 bases lining up with TRBD1. DNA of the CDR3: TGTGCCAGCGGACAGGGCGGCGGAACTAATGAAAAACTGTTTTTT. Translated: CASGQGGGTNEKLFF.